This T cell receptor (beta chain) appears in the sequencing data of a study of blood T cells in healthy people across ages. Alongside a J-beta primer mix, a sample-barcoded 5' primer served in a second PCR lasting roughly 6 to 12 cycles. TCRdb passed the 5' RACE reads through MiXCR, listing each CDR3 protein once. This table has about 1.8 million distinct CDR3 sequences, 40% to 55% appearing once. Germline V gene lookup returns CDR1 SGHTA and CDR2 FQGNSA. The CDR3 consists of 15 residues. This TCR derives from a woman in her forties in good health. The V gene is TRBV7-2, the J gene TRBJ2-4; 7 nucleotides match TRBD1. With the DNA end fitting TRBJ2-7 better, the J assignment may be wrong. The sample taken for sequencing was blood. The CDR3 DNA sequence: TGTGCCAGCAGCTTAGTACGGCAGGGGGAGAACGAGCAGTACTTC. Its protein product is CASSLVRQGENEQYF.